What follows is one TCR beta chain and its context. TCRdb analysed the 5' RACE reads with MiXCR anew, one entry per CDR3 protein. The table has 60,000 to 75,000 distinct CDR3 sequences, about 16% seen once; the top ten hold around 4.7%. The data derive from a study of T cells of healthy individuals. Germline CDR1 SGHTA, CDR2 FQGTGA. V lost 5 bases to trimming and J lost 4 bases, with 15 bases between them. The CDR3 runs 15 residues. This TCR was recovered from a human donor in good health. This chain uses TRBV7-3 with TRBJ2-1; maybe TRBD2 (5 bases). The CDR3 bases are TGTGCCAGCAGCCCCTTTGCGGGTGCTTACAATGAGCAGTTCTTC. Amino acid sequence: CASSPFAGAYNEQFF. Combining the CDR3 with reference TRBV7-3 and TRBJ2-1 gives the whole variable domain GAGVSQTPSNKVTEKGKYVELRCDPISGHTALYWYRQSLGQGPEFLIYFQGTGAADDSGLPNDRFFAVRPEGSVSTLKIQRTERGDSAVYLCASSPFAGAYNEQFFGPGTRLTVL.